One sample yielded the 3 T cell receptor beta chains listed below, sequenced in a study of cytomegalovirus exposure and HLA in healthy donors (dated by TCRdb to about 2017). The method behind the library was the immunoSEQ multiplex PCR assay. For the multiplex PCR, a mixture combining 60 forward primers for TCR Vbeta segments and 13 reverse primers for TCR Jbeta segments was used. Drawn from immuneACCESS, this table holds only the in-frame rearrangements with V and J called that TCRdb kept. Clones are partly lost; checked studies trace under half to an unresolved V gene and leave the rest unexplained. The sample data list roughly 190,000 clones, and about 84% of these were observed just once. Clones ranked in the top ten supply 3.8% of the sample. What was sequenced was PBMCs. The receptors originated from a man in his fifties in good health and CMV-seronegative.

V is TRBV5-1 and J is TRBJ2-1, with D possibly TRBD1 on 6 matching bases. The V gene lost 0 bases and the J gene lost 6 bases, with 13 bases spanning the gap. The CDR3 is 15 amino acids. Germline lookup yields CDR1 SGHRS and CDR2 YFSETQ. CDR3 sequence (DNA): TGCGCCAGCAGCTTGGCGGCCAGGGGATCCAATGAGCAGTTCTTC. It specifies CASSLAARGSNEQFF.

V gene TRBV27 combines with J gene TRBJ2-5; TRBD1 matches at 7 bases. J was trimmed by 4 bases and V by 0 bases; bases with no gene match: 2. The germline gives CDR1 MNHEY, CDR2 SMNVEV (reference sequence). The length of the CDR3 is 14 residues. The CDR3 here is CASSLSTGRETQYF. The CDR3 DNA follows: TGTGCCAGCAGTTTATCGACAGGGAGAGAGACCCAGTACTTC.

CDR3: CASSSPGSDTDTQYF. In DNA, the CDR3 is TGCGCCAGCAGCTCCCCAGGATCCGACACAGATACGCAGTATTTT. V usage is TRBV5-1 and J usage is TRBJ2-3; no clear D gene. The CDR3 is 15 residues long. Germline CDR1 reads SGHRS; CDR2 reads YFSETQ. V lost 3 bases to trimming and J lost 2 bases, with 13 bases between them.